The next 29 T cell receptor beta chains were all read from a single sample in a study of T cell repertoires in cytomegalovirus infection. TCRdb reprocessed the reads with MiXCR, giving one entry per CDR3 protein. The table includes under 850,000 distinct CDR3 sequences, about 30% detected once. No antigen has been identified for these receptors. The sequencing used cultured PBMCs, collected from culture after CMV antigen stimulation. All receptors derive from a human donor in good health (CMV status not recorded). Some clones in this sample may be carry-over from other donors' samples.

This clonotype has a count of ten or more. The chain links TRBV7-2 to TRBJ1-2, with a weak D call TRBD1 (5 bases). Looked up from germline, CDR1 is SGHTA and CDR2 is FQGNSA. The ends were cut back, 5 bases at V and 2 bases at J, with 18 bases in the middle. CDR3 length: 16 residues. The CDR3 coding sequence is TGTGCCAGCAGCAGACTCGGTGGCAGGGCGAACTATGGCTACACCTTC. Its protein product is CASSRLGGRANYGYTF.

The V call is TRBV2, the J call TRBJ1-4; tentatively, D is TRBD1 (6 bases). V lost 11 bases and J 8 bases, leaving 15 bases between the germline ends. The germline gives CDR1 SNHLY, CDR2 FYNNEI. This CDR3 contains 12 residues. The CDR3 region is CASGGRREKLFF. In DNA form, the CDR3 reads TGTGCCTCCGGGGGGCGAAGGGAAAAACTGTTTTTT.

In its sample, this clonotype was seen many times. CDR3 loop: CASSQEAEQYF. The CDR3, as DNA: TGTGCCAGCAGCCAAGAGGCCGAGCAGTACTTC. The chain combines TRBV4-2 with TRBJ2-7; D gene ambiguous. CDR1 LGHNA and CDR2 YNFKEQ come from the germline V gene. Trimming took 0 bases from V and 6 from J, leaving 3 bases between them. The CDR3 is 11 amino acids.

For this clonotype: An end of the junction does not agree with germline; a read error may underlie this. The J gene is TRBJ2-1, the V gene TRBV6-2 or TRBV6-3; D not certain. Germline V lookup: CDR1 MNHEY, CDR2 SVGEGT. This CDR3 region has 13 residues. The CDR3 region is CASSDSPYNEQFF. CDR3 coding DNA: TGTGCCAGCAGTGACTCGCCCTACAATGAGCAGTTCTTC.

This clonotype was observed at least ten times. This chain uses TRBV7-8 with TRBJ2-3, with TRBD1 identical over 8 bases. The ends lost 5 bases at V and 3 bases at J; junction bases unmatched: 7. Germline lookup yields CDR1 SGHVS and CDR2 FQNEAQ. The CDR3 totals 15 residues. In DNA form, the CDR3 reads TGTGCCAGCAGCGGGGCAGGGGGCTGGACAGATACGCAGTATTTT. It specifies CASSGAGGWTDTQYF.

This clonotype occurred a few times. The V call is TRBV2, the J call TRBJ1-4; D remains unclear. CDR1 and CDR2 from the germline V gene are SNHLY and FYNNEI. The CDR3 covers 13 residues. V lost 5 bases to trimming and J lost 17 bases, with 21 bases between them. In nucleotides, the CDR3 is TGTGCCAGCAGTCCAGGTCTGACATACGCCGGATTTTTT. Translated, it gives CASSPGLTYAGFF. Using reference TRBV2 and TRBJ1-4 for the parts outside the CDR3, the full variable domain is EPEVTQTPSHQVTQMGQEVILRCVPISNHLYFYWYRQILGQKVEFLVSFYNNEISEKSEIFDDQFSVERPDGSNFTLKIRSTKLEDSAMYFCASSPGLTYAGFFGSGTQLSVL.

This sequence joins TRBV2 and TRBJ2-7, with D unclear. Trimming cost V 0 bases and J 6 bases, with 15 bases left between them. The germline V gene has CDR1 SNHLY and CDR2 FYNNEI. This CDR3 region has 15 residues. The CDR3 DNA follows: TGTGCCAGCAGTGAAGCCCTAGGGTCAGCTATCGAGCAGTACTTC. Protein: CASSEALGSAIEQYF.

This clonotype was observed a handful of times. The chain uses TRBV19 and TRBJ2-7; D call uncertain. V was trimmed by 8 bases and J by 0 bases, leaving 14 bases between them. The CDR3 sequence is 14 residues long. Germline V lookup: CDR1 LNHDA, CDR2 SQIVND (reference sequence). The CDR3 loop reads CASSYQSPSYEQYF. The CDR3 DNA sequence: TGTGCCAGTTCCTACCAGAGTCCCTCCTACGAGCAGTACTTC.

The CDR3 region has the DNA TGTGCCAGCAGTCTGCGGACAGGGGGCGCCGAGCAGTACTTC. Its protein is CASSLRTGGAEQYF. The V gene is TRBV28, the J gene TRBJ2-7; 11 positions agree with TRBD1. J gave up 6 bases and V 5 bases, and 6 bases lay outside the gene matches. There are 14 residues in the CDR3. The germline gives CDR1 MDHEN, CDR2 SYDVKM.

This clonotype has at least ten counts. The chain couples TRBV7-2 to TRBJ2-5; TRBD1 might be the D (5 bases). The germline gives CDR1 SGHTA, CDR2 FQGNSA. This CDR3 contains 13 residues. V lost 5 bases to trimming and J lost 5 bases, with 12 bases between them. The CDR3 protein is CASSPDTRETQYF. CDR3 nucleotide sequence: TGTGCCAGCAGCCCGGACACGAGGGAGACCCAGTACTTC.

The gene calls are TRBV5-4 and TRBJ2-2; 8 positions agree with TRBD2. Germline trimming cut 3 bases from V and 0 bases from J; bases unmatched to any gene: 7. Germline values: CDR1 SGHNT, CDR2 YYREEE (reference sequence). The CDR3 sequence is 17 residues long. The DNA for the CDR3 is TGTGCCAGCAGCTCTGGGGCGGGAGGAACGAACACCGGGGAGCTGTTTTTT. It yields the protein CASSSGAGGTNTGELFF.

This clonotype turned up a few times. The V gene is TRBV18, the J gene TRBJ1-1; D gene ambiguous. Trimming pared 0 bases from V and 4 bases from J, leaving 9 bases between. Germline CDR1 reads KGHSH; CDR2 reads LQKENI. The CDR3 has 14 amino acids. CDR3: CASSPPGNPTEAFF. DNA of the CDR3: TGTGCCAGCTCACCACCGGGAAACCCCACTGAAGCTTTCTTT.

V usage is TRBV7-6 and J usage is TRBJ2-7, with 9 bases aligning to TRBD1. Germline values: CDR1 SGHVS, CDR2 FNYEAQ. The CDR3 spans 14 residues. V dropped 8 bases and J dropped 2; count of bases not matched to a gene: 7. CDR3 amino acids: CASVPGTGTYEQYF. CDR3 DNA sequence: TGTGCCAGCGTCCCCGGGACAGGGACCTACGAGCAGTACTTC.

There are a few counts of this clonotype. V gene TRBV20-1 combines with J gene TRBJ2-3; tentatively, D is TRBD2 (6 bases). CDR1 and CDR2 (germline): DFQATT, SNEGSKA (reference sequence). V shed 3 bases and J shed 1 base, with 11 bases lying between them. The CDR3 totals 14 residues. Here the CDR3 reads CSARRASGTDTQYF. The CDR3 bases are TGCAGTGCTAGGCGAGCTAGCGGCACAGATACGCAGTATTTT.

This clonotype was seen at least ten times. The chain employs TRBV7-2 and TRBJ2-7; the D is unclear. CDR1 SGHTA and CDR2 FQGNSA come from the germline V gene. The germline V and J ends were trimmed by 5 bases and 0 bases, with 11 bases remaining between them. This CDR3 comprises 14 residues. CDR3 sequence reads: CASSPDPRSYEQYF. CDR3 nucleotides: TGTGCCAGCAGCCCGGACCCCCGCTCCTACGAGCAGTACTTC.

V and J are TRBV2 and TRBJ1-4; D gene ambiguous. The ends were cut back, 7 bases at V and 3 bases at J, with 15 bases in the middle. This CDR3 is 15 amino acids long. CDR1 and CDR2 (germline): SNHLY, FYNNEI. The CDR3 protein is CASTEEAGANEKLFF. The CDR3 bases are TGTGCCAGCACCGAGGAGGCCGGGGCTAATGAAAAACTGTTTTTT. Drawing the rest from reference TRBV2 and TRBJ1-4, the complete variable domain is EPEVTQTPSHQVTQMGQEVILRCVPISNHLYFYWYRQILGQKVEFLVSFYNNEISEKSEIFDDQFSVERPDGSNFTLKIRSTKLEDSAMYFCASTEEAGANEKLFFGSGTQLSVL.

This clonotype was seen a single time. The chain combines TRBV4-1 with TRBJ2-7; D tentatively reads TRBD1 or TRBD2 (5 bases each). The CDR3 consists of 15 residues. The V end was cut by 1 base, the J end by 2 bases, with 12 bases between. In germline, CDR1 is MGHRA, CDR2 YSYEKL. The CDR3 DNA is TGCGCCAGCAGCCAAGTCGAAAAGGGACCCTACGAGCAGTACTTC. It codes for CASSQVEKGPYEQYF.

This clonotype was picked up a small number of times. The V call is TRBV6-2 or TRBV6-3, the J call TRBJ2-3, with 13 nucleotides matching TRBD2. The trim removed 5 bases at V and 1 base at J, leaving 9 bases unmatched. The CDR3 contains 18 residues. Germline CDR1 and CDR2: MNHEY and SVGEGT. The CDR3 DNA reads TGTGCCAGCAGTGGGGGACTAGCGGGGACGACCCGCACAGATACGCAGTATTTT. Protein sequence: CASSGGLAGTTRTDTQYF.

V and J are TRBV6-4 and TRBJ1-1, with a tentative D call TRBD1 (5 bases). V shed 6 bases and J shed 0 bases, with 11 bases lying between them. This CDR3 is built from 14 residues. Per germline, CDR1 MRHNA and CDR2 SNTAGT. The DNA for the CDR3 is TGTGCCAGCAGACCGTGGGGCTTGAACACTGAAGCTTTCTTT. This codes for CASRPWGLNTEAFF.

This clonotype was seen a few times. The J gene is TRBJ1-6, the V gene TRBV7-2; the match to TRBD1 covers 7 bases. This CDR3 is built from 19 residues. Germline V lookup: CDR1 SGHTA, CDR2 FQGNSA. Germline trimming cut 0 bases from V and 3 bases from J; bases unmatched to any gene: 11. Written as DNA, the CDR3 is TGTGCCAGCAGCTTAGCGCTAAGCAGGACAGGATTCTATAATTCACCCCTCCACTTT. This gives the protein CASSLALSRTGFYNSPLHF.

Only a few counts were recorded for this clonotype. The chain employs TRBV12-3 or TRBV12-4 and TRBJ1-1; the match to TRBD1 covers 7 bases. V was clipped by 5 bases and J by 10 bases; unmatched bases: 13. CDR3 length: 14 residues. The CDR3 bases are TGTGCCAGCAGTCCGACAGGGCAAGTTTCTGTAGCTTTCTTT. Protein product: CASSPTGQVSVAFF.

This clonotype was picked up many times. The chain has TRBV7-2 and TRBJ2-7; no reliable D call. Germline values: CDR1 SGHTA, CDR2 FQGNSA. The CDR3 has 15 residues. Trimming pared 1 base from V and 0 bases from J, leaving 10 bases between. The CDR3 nucleotides are TGTGCCAGCAGCTTAGGAGGTCCCCTCTCCTACGAGCAGTACTTC. The encoded protein is CASSLGGPLSYEQYF. The full variable domain, with the rest looked up from reference TRBV7-2 and TRBJ2-7, is GAGVSQSPSNKVTEKGKDVELRCDPISGHTALYWYRQSLGQGLEFLIYFQGNSAPDKSGLPSDRFSAERTGGSVSTLTIQRTQQEDSAVYLCASSLGGPLSYEQYFGPGTRLTVT.

The chain recombines TRBV12-3 or TRBV12-4 with TRBJ1-2; 9 nucleotides align to TRBD1. This CDR3 is built from 15 residues. The trim removed 7 bases at V and 7 bases at J, leaving 13 bases unmatched. The CDR3 loop reads CASTAGGQGLRGYTF. The CDR3 DNA follows: TGTGCCAGCACCGCTGGGGGACAGGGTCTGCGTGGCTACACCTTC.

This clonotype was counted between two and nine times. The chain carries TRBV19 and TRBJ1-2; D gene ambiguous. The CDR3 is 15 residues long. Trimming cost V 7 bases and J 2 bases, with 17 bases left between them. Per germline, CDR1 LNHDA and CDR2 SQIVND (reference sequence). The CDR3 loop reads CASTPRAGPNYGYTF. The CDR3 nucleotides are TGTGCCAGTACCCCGAGGGCCGGGCCGAACTATGGCTACACCTTC.

This clonotype was seen a few times. V gene TRBV7-9 combines with J gene TRBJ1-6; D gene uncertain. This CDR3 is built from 14 residues. Germline CDR1 and CDR2: SEHNR and FQNEAQ (reference sequence). Trimming cost V 1 base and J 7 bases, with 8 bases left between them. DNA of the CDR3: TGTGCCAGCAGCTTAGAGGTCCAAAATTCACCCCTCCACTTT. Its protein product is CASSLEVQNSPLHF.

This sequence joins TRBV7-8 and TRBJ2-1; D gene ambiguous. Germline V gene sequence: CDR1 SGHVS, CDR2 FQNEAQ. The V gene lost 2 bases and the J gene lost 4 bases, with 9 bases spanning the gap. This CDR3 contains 14 residues. The chain's CDR3 is CASSLRSRYNEQFF. The CDR3 DNA reads as TGTGCCAGCAGCTTAAGGTCCAGATACAATGAGCAGTTCTTC.

The V gene is TRBV20-1, the J gene TRBJ2-3; D is uncertain. CDR3 size: 12 residues. The ends were cut back, 3 bases at V and 4 bases at J, with 8 bases in the middle. Germline V lookup: CDR1 DFQATT, CDR2 SNEGSKA (reference sequence). The CDR3 spells CSASFAADTQYF. The CDR3 DNA sequence: TGCAGTGCTAGTTTTGCGGCAGATACGCAGTATTTT.

This clonotype was observed a few times. J is TRBJ2-1 and V is TRBV5-6; TRBD2 agrees at 13 bases. The junction had 8 bases not matched to a gene; V was cut back by 0 bases and J by 14 bases. The CDR3 contains 15 residues. Per germline, CDR1 SGHDT and CDR2 YYEEEE. The CDR3 here is CASSLGTSGRRREFF. For the CDR3, the DNA is TGTGCCAGCAGCTTGGGGACTAGCGGGAGACGAAGGGAGTTCTTC. The variable domain in full, with the rest retrieved from reference TRBV5-6 and TRBJ2-1, is DAGVTQSPTHLIKTRGQQVTLRCSPKSGHDTVSWYQQALGQGPQFIFQYYEEEERQRGNFPDRFSGHQFPNYSSELNVNALLLGDSALYLCASSLGTSGRRREFFGPGTRLTVL.

The chain links TRBV12-3 or TRBV12-4 to TRBJ2-7, with a possible D match to TRBD2 (7 bases). The CDR3 consists of 13 residues. With 10 bases removed from V and 3 bases from J, the gap between germline ends came to 16 bases. The CDR3: CATPRGGGYEQYF. In DNA form, the CDR3 reads TGTGCCACCCCAAGGGGGGGTGGCTACGAGCAGTACTTC.